Listed below are T cell receptor beta chains from one sample, sequenced in a study of T cell changes during pregnancy in multiple sclerosis. Libraries were prepared by immunoSEQ multiplex PCR; TCRdb keeps only in-frame clonotypes and omits some of them. The data contain more than 55,000 clones, approximately 89% of them singletons. The sequencing here drew on peripheral blood, taken in the second trimester of pregnancy. The source of these receptors is a female donor with multiple sclerosis, enrolled in a pregnancy study. CDR3s include the opening cysteine and the closing phenylalanine or tryptophan. The D gene is left open where the match is weak. Expanded clones get a size class; other rows say once, few or many, or leave the size out.

d_call j_call clone_size v_call cdr3_length cdr3_aa cdr3_nt
TRBD1 TRBJ2-3 . TRBV12-5 17 CASGLSPQGVNTDTQYF TGTGCTAGTGGTTTGTCGCCACAGGGGGTTAACACAGATACGCAGTATTTT
TRBD2 TRBJ2-7 . TRBV7-9 13 CASSLGQAGVRDF TGTGCCAGCAGCTTAGGCCAAGCGGGAGTGAGAGACTTC
. TRBJ2-7 . TRBV7-8 18 CASSSTRGAGTTSYEQYF TGTGCCAGCAGCAGTACACGGGGGGCGGGCACAACCTCCTACGAGCAGTACTTC
TRBD2 TRBJ2-7 . TRBV5-1 22 CASSLGGPTGLAGSQPLYEQYF TGCGCCAGCAGCTTGGGCGGTCCTACGGGACTAGCGGGATCTCAGCCGCTCTACGAGCAGTACTTC
TRBD1 TRBJ1-4 . TRBV27 14 CASSTGQGREKLFF TGTGCCAGCAGTACCGGACAGGGACGGGAAAAACTGTTTTTT
TRBD1 TRBJ1-1 once TRBV6-1 13 CASSVTGATEAFF TGTGCCAGCAGTGTGACAGGGGCAACTGAAGCTTTCTTT
. TRBJ1-1 . TRBV7-2 16 CASSLFDSIMDTEAFF TGTGCCAGCAGCTTATTCGACAGTATTATGGACACTGAAGCTTTCTTT
. TRBJ1-4 . TRBV18 16 CASSPRTIGPPEKLFF TGTGCCAGCTCACCACGGACAATAGGGCCTCCCGAAAAACTGTTTTTT
. TRBJ1-5 . TRBV27 15 CASSPLPGFLQPQHF TGTGCCAGCAGTCCGTTACCAGGGTTTCTTCAGCCCCAGCATTTT
TRBD2 TRBJ2-1 . TRBV5-1 17 CASSFRTSASSYNEQFF TGCGCCAGCAGCTTTAGGACTAGCGCTAGCTCCTACAATGAGCAGTTCTTC
TRBD1 TRBJ1-1 . TRBV5-4 13 CASSFGQGGKAFF TGTGCCAGCAGCTTCGGACAGGGGGGGAAAGCTTTCTTT
. TRBJ2-7 . TRBV28 13 CASSSIDRHEQYF TGTGCCAGCAGTTCGATCGACAGGCACGAGCAGTACTTC
. TRBJ2-7 . TRBV12-5 14 CASGFNRVSYEQYF TGTGCTAGTGGTTTCAACAGGGTCTCCTACGAGCAGTACTTC
. TRBJ1-6 . TRBV25-1 18 CASRPIGTLLGARSPLHF TGTGCCAGCAGACCCATTGGCACACTACTTGGGGCTCGTTCACCCCTCCACTTT
TRBD1 TRBJ1-3 . TRBV25-1 17 CASSELGDRSHRNTIYF TGTGCCAGCAGTGAATTAGGGGACAGGTCGCACCGAAACACCATATATTTT
TRBD1 TRBJ2-7 . TRBV5-1 15 CASSLEGQGFDEQYF TGCGCCAGCAGCTTGGAAGGACAGGGCTTCGACGAGCAGTACTTC
. TRBJ2-1 . TRBV7-7 12 CASSLWQGGEFF TGTGCCAGCAGCTTATGGCAGGGAGGCGAGTTCTTC
. TRBJ2-4 . TRBV27 17 CASSPLGVGQAKNIQYF TGTGCCAGCAGCCCACTGGGAGTGGGCCAAGCCAAAAACATTCAGTACTTC
TRBD1 TRBJ1-6 . TRBV6-1 14 CASSEGQGGSPLHF TGTGCCAGCAGTGAGGGACAGGGCGGTTCACCCCTCCACTTT
. TRBJ1-1 . TRBV6-5 14 CASRTGGQQTEAFF TGTGCCAGCAGGACGGGAGGTCAACAGACTGAAGCTTTCTTT
. TRBJ1-2 . TRBV4-2 14 CASSQDRNFYGYTF TGTGCCAGCAGCCAAGACAGGAATTTCTATGGCTACACCTTC
TRBD1 TRBJ1-1 . TRBV11-2 13 CASSPGQGTEAFF TGTGCCAGCAGCCCGGGACAGGGCACTGAAGCTTTCTTT
TRBD1 TRBJ2-7 . TRBV25-1 14 CASTGDSPTYEQYF TGTGCCAGCACTGGGGACAGCCCTACCTACGAGCAGTACTTC
. TRBJ2-1 . TRBV6-5 13 CASTTDQYNEQFF TGTGCCAGCACGACAGACCAATACAATGAGCAGTTCTTC
. TRBJ2-7 . TRBV27 13 CASSFAPAYEQYF TGTGCCAGCAGTTTTGCCCCGGCCTACGAGCAGTACTTC
. TRBJ2-3 . TRBV30 13 CAWNLASTDTQYF TGTGCCTGGAATCTAGCTAGCACAGATACGCAGTATTTT
. TRBJ1-5 . TRBV2 14 CASIRDTSNQPQHF TGTGCCAGCATTAGAGACACAAGTAATCAGCCCCAGCATTTT
. TRBJ1-3 . TRBV6-5 15 CASSYRPSSGNTIYF TGTGCCAGCAGTTACCGCCCGAGCTCTGGAAACACCATATATTTT
. TRBJ1-2 once TRBV5-6 14 CASSLVSPLYGYTF TGTGCCAGCAGCTTGGTTTCCCCTCTCTATGGCTACACCTTC
. TRBJ2-1 . TRBV20-1 11 CSASPYNEQFF TGCAGTGCTAGCCCGTACAATGAGCAGTTCTTC
. TRBJ2-3 . TRBV5-1 19 CASSLETHTGQSSTDTQYF TGCGCCAGCAGCTTGGAAACACATACCGGACAATCTAGCACAGATACGCAGTATTTT
. TRBJ1-2 . TRBV6-5 11 CASSYGEGYTF TGTGCCAGCAGTTACGGGGAGGGCTACACCTTC
TRBD1 TRBJ1-4 . TRBV5-1 16 CASSLGWGQGDEKLFF TGCGCCAGCAGCTTGGGCTGGGGACAGGGGGATGAAAAACTGTTTTTT